Here is one T cell receptor beta chain with its context. The data derive from a study of technical replicates of blood from several donors. Using immunoSEQ multiplex PCR, the repertoire was profiled, and TCRdb retains in-frame clones only, with some absent. There are some 60,000 clones in the sample; about 86% occur only once, and about 5% lies in the top ten. This CDR3 is built from 17 residues. Germline loops: CDR1 SEHNR, CDR2 FQNEAQ (reference sequence). Trimming left V 5 bases short and J 0 bases short, with 17 bases between. The receptor was derived from a human donor in good health. Some clones in this sample may be carry-over from other donors' samples. The chain carries TRBV7-9 and TRBJ1-3; D possibly corresponds to TRBD1 (6 bases). The sample comprised PBMCs. The CDR3 here is CASSGDRRSFSGNTIYF. CDR3 nucleotides: TGTGCCAGCAGCGGAGACAGGCGCTCTTTCTCTGGAAACACCATATATTTT.